The sample holds one count of the clone carrying this TCR beta chain. These data belong to a study of OX40 agonist ivuxolimab in advanced cancers. Profiled with immunoSEQ multiplex PCR; TCRdb holds only in-frame clones, not every one. Here the sample spans 21,000 or so clones, approximately 87% being singletons. The ends were cut back, 6 bases at V and 5 bases at J, with 17 bases in the middle. Germline V gives CDR1 MNHNS, CDR2 SASEGT. The CDR3 extends over 14 amino acids. Here the sequenced sample was CD4+ or CD8+ T cells sorted from blood, taken in a trial of the OX40 agonist ivuxolimab. This rearrangement joins TRBV6-1 to TRBJ2-7; D is ambiguous. This TCR came from an adult with an advanced solid tumor such as melanoma, head and neck, liver or kidney cancer. The CDR3 DNA reads as TGTGCCAGCAGCCCCAATATCGCCCTCGACGAGCAGTACTTC. Amino acids: CASSPNIALDEQYF.